One and the same sample provided the 29 T cell receptor beta chains below, sequenced in a study of tumor and adjacent non-tumor tissue in lung cancer. RNA was extracted from bulk tissue without any cell sorting. The library came from three nested PCR rounds adapted from ARM-PCR protocols. Each CDR3 protein is one row after TCRdb ran MiXCR on the multiplex PCR reads. The sample has about 110,000 distinct CDR3 sequences; roughly 84% are singletons. Material for sequencing was lung tumor tissue. These receptor sequences come from a man in his 70s with non-small cell lung cancer.

A word on this clonotype: The junction differs from germline at one of its ends, possibly a read error. The chain joins TRBV30 to TRBJ1-6, with TRBD1 as a possible D gene (6 bases). The CDR3 is 13 residues long. CDR1 is GTSNPN and CDR2 is SVGIG in the germline V gene (reference sequence). This CDR3 reads CAWRTGDNSPLRF. CDR3 nucleotide sequence: TGTGCCTGGAGGACAGGAGACAATTCACCCCTCCGCTTT.

Concerning this clonotype: A clone one base away is much larger, so this may be a read error. V gene TRBV10-3 combines with J gene TRBJ1-3; 10 positions agree with TRBD1. The junction had 5 bases not matched to a gene; V was cut back by 4 bases and J by 2 bases. Per the germline V gene, CDR1 is ENHRY and CDR2 is SYGVKD. CDR3 length equals 16 residues. The DNA for the CDR3 is TGTGCCATCAGTGTGCGACAGGGGGCTACTGGAAACACCATATATTTT. This translates into CAISVRQGATGNTIYF.

About this clonotype itself: No conserved phenylalanine or tryptophan is present at the end of the CDR3, so a read error is the likely explanation. The chain employs TRBV24-1 and TRBJ1-1; no clear D gene. This CDR3 spans 13 amino acids. Germline lookup yields CDR1 KGHDR and CDR2 SFDVKD. V was clipped by 7 bases and J by 4 bases, with 12 bases between them. The CDR3 here is CATRYTMTTEAFY. Here the CDR3 DNA reads TGTGCCACCAGGTACACCATGACCACTGAAGCTTTCTAT.

V is TRBV6-6 and J is TRBJ1-2; no reliable D call. Trimming took 5 bases from V and 6 from J, leaving 10 bases between them. This CDR3 spans 12 amino acids. Germline V CDR1 and CDR2: MNHNY, SVGAGI (reference sequence). In DNA form, the CDR3 reads TGTGCCAGCAGTGTCGAAAGGGATGGCTACACCTTC. This gives the protein CASSVERDGYTF.

Remarks on this clonotype: This CDR3 fails to terminate in the conserved phenylalanine or tryptophan, so it likely reflects a read error. The J gene is TRBJ2-2, the V gene TRBV11-2; 12 bases match TRBD2. The CDR3 is 15 residues long. Germline V lookup: CDR1 SGHAT, CDR2 FQNNGV. The CDR3 coding sequence is TGTGCCCGCAGCCCCCTAGCGGGGGGGACCGGTGAGCTGTTTTAT. Amino acid sequence: CARSPLAGGTGELFY.

A few counts support this clonotype. A junction boundary mismatches the germline segment, possibly from a read error. The chain links TRBV20-1 to TRBJ2-7, with unresolved D. This CDR3 has 11 amino acids. Germline-derived CDR1 and CDR2 are DFQATT and SNEGSKA (reference sequence). The CDR3 region is CSASTVSKQYF. The CDR3 DNA reads as TGCAGTGCTAGTACAGTCTCCAAGCAGTATTTC.

Comment on this clonotype: One end of the junction varies from germline; a read error may be responsible. The chain uses TRBV4-1 and TRBJ2-5; possible D gene TRBD1, 5 bases. CDR3 length equals 15 residues. The germline V gene encodes CDR1 MGHRA and CDR2 YSYEKL. Here the CDR3 DNA reads TGCGCCACCAGCCAAATATTGACAGTTGAAGAGACCCAGTACTTC. This encodes CATSQILTVEETQYF.

This clonotype was observed a few times. Given a much more abundant clone one base away, this may be a read error. V and J are TRBV20-1 and TRBJ2-1; TRBD2 might be the D (6 bases). Trimming removed 6 bases at V and 0 bases at J, with 9 bases between. This CDR3 is 13 amino acids long. The germline V gene has CDR1 DFQATT and CDR2 SNEGSKA (reference sequence). The chain's CDR3 is CSAKGGSYNEQFF. The CDR3 DNA reads as TGCAGTGCAAAGGGAGGCTCCTACAATGAGCAGTTCTTC.

The chain joins TRBV14 to TRBJ2-2, with D perhaps given as TRBD1 or TRBD2 (6 bases each). The CDR3 covers 14 residues. The germline V and J ends were trimmed by 2 bases and 12 bases, with 16 bases remaining between them. Germline assignment: CDR1 SGHDN and CDR2 FVKESK. The CDR3 DNA is TGTGCCAGCAGCCAAACGAGGGGGGTCAGGAAGCTGTTTTTT. Translation gives CASSQTRGVRKLFF. Using reference TRBV14 and TRBJ2-2 for the parts outside the CDR3, the full variable domain is EAGVTQFPSHSVIEKGQTVTLRCDPISGHDNLYWYRRVMGKEIKFLLHFVKESKQDESGMPNNRFLAERTGGTYSTLKVQPAELEDSGVYFCASSQTRGVRKLFFGEGSRLTVL.

CDR3 residues: CASSSLVGVINEQFF. The CDR3 nucleotides read TGTGCCAGCAGCTCCCTAGTGGGAGTAATCAATGAGCAGTTCTTC. V is TRBV6-2 or TRBV6-3 and J is TRBJ2-1; maybe TRBD2 (5 bases). V dropped 6 bases and J dropped 6 bases, with 18 bases sitting between them. The germline CDR1 and CDR2 sequences are MNHEY and SVGEGT. The CDR3 spans 15 residues.

This clonotype was counted ten times or more. The chain recombines TRBV20-1 with TRBJ1-2; the D gene is possibly TRBD1 (5 bases). The CDR3 consists of 11 residues. CDR1 is DFQATT and CDR2 is SNEGSKA in the germline V gene (reference sequence). Trimming cost V 6 bases and J 3 bases, with 8 bases left between them. The CDR3: CSAVGDYGYTF. CDR3 in DNA: TGCAGTGCGGTGGGGGACTATGGCTACACCTTC.

Comments on this clonotype: Its ends do not fully match the called genes, so a read error is possible. The CDR3 protein is CATSSAGTGFPQVTQYF. The CDR3 region has the DNA TGTGCCACCAGTTCCGCCGGGACAGGGTTCCCACAAGTGACCCAATACTTC. The chain recombines TRBV6-5 with TRBJ2-5; 9 bases agree with TRBD1. CDR3 length: 17 residues. In germline, CDR1 is MNHEY, CDR2 SVGAGI.

Concerning this clonotype itself: Relative to the germline gene, one junction end is altered; a read error may explain this. The rearrangement joins TRBV11-3 to TRBJ2-1; tentatively, D is TRBD2 (7 bases). From germline, CDR1 is SGHNT and CDR2 YENEEA. The CDR3 loop spans 16 amino acids. CDR3 loop: CASSLDPTGGGGEQFF. CDR3 DNA: TGTGCTAGCAGCTTAGATCCCACGGGGGGCGGGGGTGAGCAATTCTTC.

As regards this clonotype: No conserved phenylalanine or tryptophan is present at the end of the CDR3, so a read error is the likely explanation. No DNA is shown, since the ends of the CDR3 on it are uncertain; the CDR3 is the one TCRdb lists. The chain is built from TRBV29-1 and TRBJ2-3; the D call of TRBD2 is as the table states it, not checked on the DNA. The CDR3 is 14 residues long, ends included. Germline values: CDR1 SQVTM, CDR2 ANQGSEA. This CDR3 reads CSAAGTSGTDTQYS.

In the case of this clonotype: A junction boundary mismatches the germline segment, possibly from a read error. The CDR3, as DNA: TGTGCCGGCAGCCTGGATAGGGCTAATCAAGAGACCCAGTACTTC. This sequence encodes CAGSLDRANQETQYF. The rearrangement links TRBV11-1 to TRBJ2-5; D not certain. The germline V gene has CDR1 SGHAT and CDR2 FQDESV (reference sequence). This CDR3 is 15 amino acids long.

As for this clonotype: At one boundary the junction diverges from the germline segment, which might be a read error. The CDR3 DNA is TGTGCCAGCAGTCTGCGGGGGACCTCCTACAATGAGCAGTTTTTC. This sequence encodes CASSLRGTSYNEQFF. The chain carries TRBV6-2 or TRBV6-3 and TRBJ2-1; 7 nucleotides match TRBD2. The CDR3 spans 15 residues. Germline V gene lookup returns CDR1 MNHEY and CDR2 SVGEGT.

Comment on this clonotype: A much larger clone differs by one base, so this may be a read error. The genes are TRBV20-1 and TRBJ2-7, with 13 bases identical to TRBD2. Germline V gives CDR1 DFQATT, CDR2 SNEGSKA (reference sequence). This CDR3 has 16 amino acids. The chain's CDR3 is CNAISGTSGDPYEQYF. CDR3 nucleotides: TGCAATGCTATATCCGGGACTAGCGGGGACCCCTACGAGCAGTACTTC.

The gene calls are TRBV6-5 and TRBJ2-7; no clear D gene. The ends were cut back, 11 bases at V and 4 bases at J, with 24 bases in the middle. The CDR3 sequence is 15 residues long. The germline V gene has CDR1 MNHEY and CDR2 SVGAGI. This CDR3 reads CAVRRRLAGFYEQYF. CDR3 coding DNA: TGTGCCGTCAGAAGGAGATTAGCAGGTTTTTACGAGCAGTACTTC.

Points on this clonotype: A much larger clone lies one base from this, so it may be a read error. The genes are TRBV28 and TRBJ2-5; tentative D call: TRBD2 (6 bases). Germline V gene data show CDR1 as MDHEN and CDR2 as SYDVKM. The CDR3 is 14 amino acids. In nucleotides, the CDR3 is TGTGCCAGCAGTACTCTGGGAGGCGCAGAGATCCAGTACTTC. Protein: CASSTLGGAEIQYF. Using reference TRBV28 and TRBJ2-5 for the parts outside the CDR3, the full variable domain is DVKVTQSSRYLVKRTGEKVFLECVQDMDHENMFWYRQDPGLGLRLIYFSYDVKMKEKGDIPEGYSVSREKKERFSLILESASTNQTSMYLCASSTLGGAEIQYFGPGTRLLVL.

The chain couples TRBV6-1 to TRBJ1-5; a possible D gene is TRBD1 (6 bases). There are 15 residues in the CDR3. Trimming took off 8 bases at V and 2 bases at J, with 16 bases between the two ends. Germline V lookup: CDR1 MNHNS, CDR2 SASEGT. The CDR3 region has the DNA TGTGCCAGCGTGGTCGGACAGACCGGCAATCAGCCCCAGCATTTT. The encoded protein is CASVVGQTGNQPQHF.

With regard to this clonotype: Because the CDR3 is missing its conserved closing phenylalanine or tryptophan, this is likely a read error. This chain connects TRBV11-2 to TRBJ1-3, with a weak D call TRBD1 (6 bases). CDR1 and CDR2 from the germline V gene are SGHAT and FQNNGV. The length of the CDR3 is 17 residues. The CDR3 DNA reads TGTGCCAGCAGCTTAGTCCCAGGGGTTTCCTTTGGAGACACCATATATTTA. It yields the protein CASSLVPGVSFGDTIYL.

This clonotype was observed many times. The rearrangement links TRBV10-3 to TRBJ2-7; 8 bases align to TRBD2. V shed 8 bases and J 2 bases; nucleotides not matched to a gene: 11. The CDR3 runs 15 residues. Germline V lookup: CDR1 ENHRY, CDR2 SYGVKD. The CDR3 protein is CAIQPGGTLPYEQYF. CDR3 bases: TGTGCCATCCAGCCGGGGGGGACCCTCCCCTACGAGCAGTACTTC.

This clonotype was observed a single time. The junction and the germline gene differ at one end; a read error may be behind it. The gene calls are TRBV5-8 and TRBJ2-2; weak D call: TRBD2 (5 bases). Germline assignment: CDR1 SGHTS and CDR2 YDEGEE. CDR3 size: 15 residues. In nucleotides, the CDR3 is TGTGCCATCAGCGTCTCCAGAGGGCCCACCGGGGAGCTGTTTTTT. It translates to CAISVSRGPTGELFF.

Points on this clonotype: One end of the junction does not line up with germline, which may come from a read error. In DNA, the CDR3 is TGTGCCAGCAGCTTACATGTGCTGGACTGGGCCTCCTACATTGAGAAGTTCTTC. This encodes CASSLHVLDWASYIEKFF. V is TRBV11-2 and J is TRBJ2-1; D might be TRBD2 (5 bases). The CDR3 totals 18 residues. Germline lookup yields CDR1 SGHAT and CDR2 FQNNGV.

This clonotype was picked up many times. V and J are TRBV28 and TRBJ2-1; D is unresolved. Germline values: CDR1 MDHEN, CDR2 SYDVKM. CDR3 length: 13 amino acids. V was trimmed by 7 bases and J by 6 bases, leaving 13 bases between them. CDR3 in amino acids: CASINAVFNEQFF. The DNA of the CDR3 is TGTGCCAGCATTAACGCCGTCTTCAATGAGCAGTTCTTC.

Concerning this clonotype itself: This sequence may be a read error, since a much larger clone differs from it by one base. The V gene is TRBV24-1, the J gene TRBJ2-1; perhaps TRBD2 as D (5 bases). From germline, CDR1 is KGHDR and CDR2 SFDVKD. This CDR3 has 17 amino acids. V lost 6 bases to trimming and J lost 0 bases, with 17 bases between them. The CDR3 is CATSLPRGTSSYNEQFF. DNA for the CDR3: TGTGCCACCAGTCTCCCTCGGGGTACCAGCTCCTACAATGAGCAGTTCTTC.

Regarding this clonotype: The CDR3 ends on some other residue instead of the conserved phenylalanine or tryptophan, so this is likely a read error. The chain uses TRBV12-3 or TRBV12-4 and TRBJ1-2; D is ambiguous. The CDR3 runs 11 residues. Here the CDR3 reads CVSSSDEGYTS. CDR3 nucleotides: TGTGTCAGCAGTTCAGATGAAGGCTACACCTCC.

This chain joins TRBV20-1 and TRBJ2-5, with D unclear. The CDR3 loop spans 14 amino acids. V lost 0 bases and J lost 4, with 12 bases in between. Germline-derived CDR1 and CDR2 are DFQATT and SNEGSKA (reference sequence). For the CDR3, the DNA is TGCAGTGCTAGAGAAGAAAACAAGGGAGAGACCCAGTACTTC. Residues: CSAREENKGETQYF.

This clonotype occurred once. One junction end disagrees with the germline gene, perhaps due to a read error. V is TRBV11-3 and J is TRBJ1-6, with 7 bases identical to TRBD1. The CDR3 covers 14 residues. Germline CDR1 SGHNT, CDR2 YENEEA. The CDR3 region has the DNA TGTACCAGCAGCCTCTGGACAGGAAATTCACCCCTCCACTTT. This sequence encodes CTSSLWTGNSPLHF.